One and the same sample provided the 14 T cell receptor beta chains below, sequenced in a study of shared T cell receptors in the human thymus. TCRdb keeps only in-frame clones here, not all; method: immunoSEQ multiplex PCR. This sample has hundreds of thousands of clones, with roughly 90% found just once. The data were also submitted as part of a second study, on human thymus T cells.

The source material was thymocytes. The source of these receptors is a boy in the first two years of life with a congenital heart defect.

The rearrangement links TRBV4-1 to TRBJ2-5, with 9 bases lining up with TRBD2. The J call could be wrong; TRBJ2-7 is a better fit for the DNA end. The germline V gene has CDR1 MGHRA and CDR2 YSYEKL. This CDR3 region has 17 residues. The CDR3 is CASSQERPAGGTYEQYF. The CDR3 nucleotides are TGCGCCAGCAGCCAAGAGAGGCCCGCGGGAGGGACCTACGAGCAGTACTTC.

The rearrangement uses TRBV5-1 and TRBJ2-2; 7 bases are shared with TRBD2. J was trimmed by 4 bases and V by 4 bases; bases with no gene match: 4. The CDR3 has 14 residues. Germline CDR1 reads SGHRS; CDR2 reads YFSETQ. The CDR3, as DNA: TGCGCCAGCAGCGCGGGAGATGGCACCGGGGAGCTGTTTTTT. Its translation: CASSAGDGTGELFF.

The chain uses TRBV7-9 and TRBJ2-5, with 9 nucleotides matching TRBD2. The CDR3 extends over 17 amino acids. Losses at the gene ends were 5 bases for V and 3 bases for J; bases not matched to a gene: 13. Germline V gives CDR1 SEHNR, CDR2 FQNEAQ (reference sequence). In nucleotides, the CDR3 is TGTGCCAGCAGCCTGTGGGTTCTAGCGGGACCAAAAGAGACCCAGTACTTC. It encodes CASSLWVLAGPKETQYF. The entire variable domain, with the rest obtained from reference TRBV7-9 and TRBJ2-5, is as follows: DTGVSQNPRHKITKRGQNVTFRCDPISEHNRLYWYRQTLGQGPEFLTYFQNEAQLEKSRLLSDRFSAERPKGSFSTLEIQRTEQGDSAMYLCASSLWVLAGPKETQYFGPGTRLLVL.

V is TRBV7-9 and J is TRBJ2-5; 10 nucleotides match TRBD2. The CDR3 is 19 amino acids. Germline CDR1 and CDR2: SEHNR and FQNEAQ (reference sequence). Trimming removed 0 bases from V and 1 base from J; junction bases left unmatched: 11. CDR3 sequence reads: CASSLAGVAGGNFQETQYF. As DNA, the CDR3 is TGTGCCAGCAGCTTAGCAGGGGTAGCGGGAGGAAACTTCCAAGAGACCCAGTACTTC.

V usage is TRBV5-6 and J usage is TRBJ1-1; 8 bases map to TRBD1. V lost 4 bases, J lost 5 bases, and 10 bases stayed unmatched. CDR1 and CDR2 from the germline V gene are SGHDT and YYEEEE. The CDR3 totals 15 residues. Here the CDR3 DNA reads TGTGCCAGCAGCCTCCCGGACAGGGTGAGGACTGAAGCTTTCTTT. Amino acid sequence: CASSLPDRVRTEAFF.

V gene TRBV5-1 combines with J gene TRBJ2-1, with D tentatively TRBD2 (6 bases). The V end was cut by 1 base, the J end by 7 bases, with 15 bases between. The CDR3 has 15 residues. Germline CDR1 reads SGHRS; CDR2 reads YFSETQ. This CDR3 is CASSLSVGRDNEQFF. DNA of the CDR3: TGCGCCAGCAGCTTGTCTGTGGGGCGGGATAATGAGCAGTTCTTC.

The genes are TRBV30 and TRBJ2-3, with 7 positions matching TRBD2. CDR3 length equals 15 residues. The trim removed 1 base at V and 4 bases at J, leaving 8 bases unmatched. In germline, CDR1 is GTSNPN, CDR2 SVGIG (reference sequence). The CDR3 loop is CAWSGERDLPDTQYF. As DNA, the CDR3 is TGTGCCTGGAGTGGGGAGCGGGATCTCCCAGATACGCAGTATTTT. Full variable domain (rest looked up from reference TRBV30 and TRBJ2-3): SQTIHQWPATLVQPVGSPLSLECTVEGTSNPNLYWYRQAAGRGLQLLFYSVGIGQISSEVPQNLSASRPQDRQFILSSKKLLLSDSGFYLCAWSGERDLPDTQYFGPGTRLTVL.

Here the CDR3 reads CASSQDTAAGNEQFF. The CDR3 DNA reads TGCGCCAGCAGCCAAGATACGGCTGCGGGGAATGAGCAGTTCTTC. The J gene is TRBJ2-1, the V gene TRBV4-3; tentatively, D is TRBD2 (6 bases). Trimming took off 0 bases at V and 7 bases at J, with 13 bases between the two ends. The CDR3 loop spans 15 amino acids. Germline CDR1 is LGHNA and CDR2 is YSLEER.

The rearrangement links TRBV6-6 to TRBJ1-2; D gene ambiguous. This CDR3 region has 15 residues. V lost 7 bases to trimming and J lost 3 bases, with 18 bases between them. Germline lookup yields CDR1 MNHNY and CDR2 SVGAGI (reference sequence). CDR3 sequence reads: CASTHLSFEDYGYTF. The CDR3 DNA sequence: TGTGCCAGCACCCACCTCAGTTTTGAAGACTATGGCTACACCTTC.

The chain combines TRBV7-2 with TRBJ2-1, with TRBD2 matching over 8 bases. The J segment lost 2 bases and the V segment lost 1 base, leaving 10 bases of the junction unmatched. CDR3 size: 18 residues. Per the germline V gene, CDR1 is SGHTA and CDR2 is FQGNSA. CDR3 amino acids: CASSLEGLAGPTYNEQFF. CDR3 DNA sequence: TGTGCCAGCAGCTTAGAGGGGCTAGCGGGCCCCACCTACAATGAGCAGTTCTTC.

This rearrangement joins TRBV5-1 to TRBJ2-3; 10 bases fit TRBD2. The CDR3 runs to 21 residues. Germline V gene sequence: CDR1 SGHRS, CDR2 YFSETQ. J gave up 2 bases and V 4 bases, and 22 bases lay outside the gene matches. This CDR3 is CASSPGVSSGRARKDTDTQYF. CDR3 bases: TGCGCCAGCAGCCCAGGTGTGTCGAGCGGGAGGGCCCGGAAAGACACAGATACGCAGTATTTT.

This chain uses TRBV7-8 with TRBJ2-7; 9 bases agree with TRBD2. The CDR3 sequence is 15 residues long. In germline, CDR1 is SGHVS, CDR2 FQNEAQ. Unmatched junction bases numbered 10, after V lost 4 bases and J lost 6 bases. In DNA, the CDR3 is TGTGCCAGCAGCTCGGCGCGGACTAGCGTTTGCGAGCAGTACTTC. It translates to CASSSARTSVCEQYF.

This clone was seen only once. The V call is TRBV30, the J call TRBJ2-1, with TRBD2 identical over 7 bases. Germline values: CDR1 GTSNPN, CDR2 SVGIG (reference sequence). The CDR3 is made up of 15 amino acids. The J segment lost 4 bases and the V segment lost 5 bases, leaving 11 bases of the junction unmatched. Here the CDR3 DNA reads TGTGCCTGGGGGGAGGGGAGGGGTGGGTACAATGAGCAGTTCTTC. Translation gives CAWGEGRGGYNEQFF.

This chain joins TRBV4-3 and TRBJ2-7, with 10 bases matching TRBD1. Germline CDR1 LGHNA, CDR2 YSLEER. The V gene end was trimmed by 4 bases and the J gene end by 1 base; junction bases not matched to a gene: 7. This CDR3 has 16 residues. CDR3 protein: CASSRYWTGGSYEQYF. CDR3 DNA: TGCGCCAGCAGCCGATATTGGACAGGGGGGTCCTACGAGCAGTACTTC.